A selection of T cell receptor beta chains follows, all from one sample in a study of T cells in Graves' hyperthyroidism and ophthalmopathy. TCRdb recomputed calls from the multiplex PCR reads with MiXCR, one row per CDR3 protein. The table has 640,000 or so distinct CDR3 sequences, around 15% seen once. The material sequenced was blood. These receptors came from a middle-aged woman with Graves' ophthalmopathy. The CDR3 runs from the conserved cysteine through the conserved F or W. Each record gives: J gene, D gene, CDR3 length, V gene, clone size, CDR3 DNA, CDR3 protein. D genes are given only for firm matches. Expanded clones are given a class, and other clones once, few, many or no size at all.

>TRBJ2-7|-|13|TRBV7-2|-
TGTGCCAGCAGCCTGGGGGCATTTCCCGAGCAGTACTTC
CASSLGAFPEQYF
>TRBJ2-2|-|16|TRBV11-3|many
TGTGCCAGCAGCTTCCGCAGACACACGAACACCGGGGAGCTGTTTTTT
CASSFRRHTNTGELFF
>TRBJ2-5|-|13|TRBV6-2/TRBV6-3|many
TGTGCCAGCAGTTACATCGGGGGAGAGACCCAGTACTTC
CASSYIGGETQYF
>TRBJ2-5|-|15|TRBV6-2/TRBV6-3|many
TGTGCCAGCAGTTACTCGATCACTAGCCAAGAGACCCAGTACTTC
CASSYSITSQETQYF
>TRBJ1-5|TRBD1|15|TRBV20-1|many
TGCAGTGCTACACCCACAGGGGACCTCGGTCAGCCCCAGCATTTT
CSATPTGDLGQPQHF
>TRBJ1-1|-|12|TRBV20-1|-
TGCAGTGCTAGAGCGGCGGATGCTGAAGCTTACTTT
CSARAADAEAYF
>TRBJ2-7|-|12|TRBV20-1|many
TGCAGTGTTAGGGGAGTCTCGGGCGAGCAGTACTTC
CSVRGVSGEQYF
>TRBJ2-5|TRBD1|15|TRBV10-3|many
TGTGCCTCCGCGGACAGGTCTTCCGGAGAGGAGACCCAGTACTTC
CASADRSSGEETQYF
>TRBJ2-7|TRBD1|15|TRBV27|-
TGCGCCAGCAGTTTAGTGCATGGGACAGGGGTCGAGCAGTACTTC
CASSLVHGTGVEQYF
>TRBJ2-3|TRBD2|17|TRBV11-1|-
TGTGCCAGCAGCTTAACCGGGCTAGCGGCTAGCACAGATACGCAGTATTTT
CASSLTGLAASTDTQYF
>TRBJ1-4|TRBD1|14|TRBV2|many
TGTGCCAGCAGACGGGACAGGGTATCTGAAAAACTGTTTTTT
CASRRDRVSEKLFF
>TRBJ1-1|-|13|TRBV12-3/TRBV12-4|many
TGTGCCAGCTGGCGGTCGGGGGTAGCTGAAGCTTTCTTT
CASWRSGVAEAFF
>TRBJ2-2|TRBD2|15|TRBV19|few
TGTGCCAGTAGTATTTCAGCGGGATTTAGAGGGGAGCTGTTTTTT
CASSISAGFRGELFF
>TRBJ2-7|TRBD2|12|TRBV19|many
TGTGCCAGCAGCGGGACGAATTACGAGCAGTACTTC
CASSGTNYEQYF
>TRBJ1-5|-|13|TRBV27|many
TGTGCCACTTCTCTCAGGGAGAACCAGCCCCAGCATTTT
CATSLRENQPQHF
>TRBJ2-4|-|14|TRBV20-1|-
TGCAGTGCTAGGAGAGGGTTTGGAGAAAACATTCAGTACTTC
CSARRGFGENIQYF
>TRBJ2-7|-|12|TRBV7-2|many
TGTGCCAGCAGCTTACGGATGCCGGAGCAGTACTTC
CASSLRMPEQYF
>TRBJ2-5|TRBD2|16|TRBV12-3/TRBV12-4|many
TGTGCCAGCAGTTTCCGGCAGGGAGGGTCGAAAGAGACCCAGTACTTC
CASSFRQGGSKETQYF
>TRBJ2-7|-|13|TRBV24-1|many
TGTGCCACCAGTGCTGGACCCCTGGGTAAGCAGTACTTC
CATSAGPLGKQYF
>TRBJ2-7|-|19|TRBV29-1|many
TGCAGCGTTGAAGCATCAGGATTGTCCCTCATAACAGGGACCTACGAGCAGTACTTC
CSVEASGLSLITGTYEQYF
>TRBJ2-5|TRBD2|16|TRBV7-2|many
TGTGCCAGCAGCCAAGGGGCGCTAGCGGTCCAAGAGACCCAGTACTTC
CASSQGALAVQETQYF
>TRBJ2-2|-|15|TRBV12-3/TRBV12-4|many
TGTGCCAGCAGTTTAGGGGTGATTGACACCGGGGAGCTGTTTTTT
CASSLGVIDTGELFF
>TRBJ1-6|-|15|TRBV5-1|-
TGCGCCAGCAGCCCGGGCCCGGTGACGGATTCACCCCTCCACTTT
CASSPGPVTDSPLHF
>TRBJ2-5|TRBD2|16|TRBV28|few
TGTGCCAGCAGTCAAGGGACTAGCGGGAAACAAGAGACCCAGTACTTC
CASSQGTSGKQETQYF
>TRBJ2-7|TRBD2|17|TRBV5-1|many
TGCGCCAGCAGCTTGTTCGGGACTAGCGGGAGGGCCAACGAGCAGTACTTC
CASSLFGTSGRANEQYF
>TRBJ2-1|TRBD2|15|TRBV12-3/TRBV12-4|many
TGTGCCAGCAGTTTCGGCGGGAGGGATGTAGGCGAGCAGTTCTTC
CASSFGGRDVGEQFF
>TRBJ2-5|TRBD2|15|TRBV4-2|few
TGTGCCAGCAGCCAAGGACTAGCGGAGCAAGAGACCCAGTACTTC
CASSQGLAEQETQYF
>TRBJ2-2|-|17|TRBV12-3/TRBV12-4|many
TGTGCCAGCAGTTCCCTACCCGATTCCCTGAACACCGGGGAGCTGTTTTTT
CASSSLPDSLNTGELFF
>TRBJ1-5|TRBD1|18|TRBV19|few
TGTGCCAGTAGTGCTCGGGACAGGGGTTTTCGGGGCAATCAGCCCCAGCATTTT
CASSARDRGFRGNQPQHF
>TRBJ2-7|-|13|TRBV6-1|many
TGTGCCAGCGGCGGGCAGGAGACCTACGAGCAGTACTTC
CASGGQETYEQYF
>TRBJ2-5|-|14|TRBV4-1|-
TGCGCCAGCAGCCAGAGGACAGCCCAAGAGACCCAGTACTTC
CASSQRTAQETQYF
>TRBJ2-7|-|12|TRBV12-3/TRBV12-4|many
TGTGCCAGCAGACCAGGGGAGTACGAGCAGTACTTC
CASRPGEYEQYF
>TRBJ1-1|-|13|TRBV24-1|many
TGTGCCACCAGTGATCAAGACCGAACTGAAGCTTTCTTT
CATSDQDRTEAFF
>TRBJ1-5|-|13|TRBV30|many
TGTGCCTGGAGTGGGGGCGACGGTCAGCCCCAGCATTTT
CAWSGGDGQPQHF
>TRBJ1-2|-|16|TRBV5-1|-
TGCGCCAGCAGCTTGGACGGGAGGGCTCGCAACTATGGCTACACCTTC
CASSLDGRARNYGYTF
>TRBJ1-5|TRBD1|17|TRBV12-3/TRBV12-4|many
TGTGCCAGCAGCCAGGGGTTGGGACAGGGGGCCATTCAGCCCCAGCATTTT
CASSQGLGQGAIQPQHF
>TRBJ2-2|-|13|TRBV19|many
TGTGCCAGTAGTATTAGCGGTACCGGGGAGCTGTTTTTT
CASSISGTGELFF
>TRBJ2-4|TRBD2|16|TRBV10-3|few
TGTGCCATCAGTGAGTCCGCCAGGGAGGGCAAAAACATTCAGTACTTC
CAISESAREGKNIQYF
>TRBJ1-1|-|15|TRBV20-1|many
TGCAGTGCTAGAGATCTCGAGGGACCGAACACTGAAGCTTTCTTT
CSARDLEGPNTEAFF
>TRBJ2-2|TRBD1|14|TRBV29-1|many
TGCAGCGTTAGACAGGGGGAAAATGGCGGGGAGCTGTTTTTT
CSVRQGENGGELFF
>TRBJ1-4|TRBD1|15|TRBV27|many
TGTGCCAGCAGGGAACAGGGGGGACCTAATGAAAAACTGTTTTTT
CASREQGGPNEKLFF
>TRBJ2-5|-|14|TRBV11-2|once
TGTGCCAGCAGCTTAGATGATAGAAGGGAGACCCAGTACTTC
CASSLDDRRETQYF
>TRBJ2-7|TRBD2|14|TRBV30|-
TGTGCCTGCCTAAACCCTAGCGGAGCGGACGAGCAGTACTTC
CACLNPSGADEQYF
>TRBJ1-2|-|12|TRBV20-1|many
TGCAGTGCTAGTGGCCTGGTAGGCGGCTACACCTTC
CSASGLVGGYTF
>TRBJ2-5|TRBD2|13|TRBV6-1|-
TGTGCCAGCAGGCGGGGGGGCCGCGAGACCCAGTACTTC
CASRRGGRETQYF
>TRBJ2-2|TRBD2|15|TRBV7-8|-
TGTGCCAGCAGCTTTAGCGGGTATGGTTCCGGGGAGCTGTTTTTT
CASSFSGYGSGELFF
>TRBJ1-2|-|16|TRBV6-5|many
TGTGCCAGCAGGACCGCCCAGGGGAGGACAAACTATGGCTACACCTTC
CASRTAQGRTNYGYTF
>TRBJ2-7|-|14|TRBV12-3/TRBV12-4|few
TGTGCCAGCACGAGAGGGGGGGGGGCTGGCGAGCAGTACTTC
CASTRGGGAGEQYF
>TRBJ2-2|-|14|TRBV12-3/TRBV12-4|many
TGTGCCAGCACCTCGGGAGATCACACCGGGGAGCTGTTTTTT
CASTSGDHTGELFF
>TRBJ1-2|TRBD1|14|TRBV12-3/TRBV12-4|many
TGTGCCAGCAGCTGGACGGGACAGCTCTATGGCTACACCTTC
CASSWTGQLYGYTF
>TRBJ1-1|-|13|TRBV20-1|many
TGCAGTGCTTCAAAGTCAGACAACACTGAAGCTTTCTTT
CSASKSDNTEAFF
>TRBJ1-2|TRBD1|13|TRBV28|many
TGTGCCAGCAGTTCCGCAGGGGGAAATGGCTACACCTTC
CASSSAGGNGYTF
>TRBJ2-5|TRBD2|16|TRBV18|few
TGTGCCAGCTCACCAGCTGCGTCGGGGGGGGGAGAGACCCAGTACTTC
CASSPAASGGGETQYF
>TRBJ2-7|-|14|TRBV3-1|few
TGTGCCAGCAGCCAAGGGGCAGTATCCTACGAGCAGTACTTC
CASSQGAVSYEQYF
>TRBJ1-5|TRBD1|15|TRBV27|many
TGTGCCAGCAGTCCGGGAGGGGGCGCGGGTCAGCCCCAGCATTTT
CASSPGGGAGQPQHF
>TRBJ2-7|TRBD1|14|TRBV10-3|few
TGTGCCATCAGTGTGACAGGGGGATCCTACGAGCAGTACTTC
CAISVTGGSYEQYF
>TRBJ2-2|-|16|TRBV7-3|-
TGTGCCAGCAGCCTAAGCCCGGGACAGAACACCGGGGAGCTGTTTTTT
CASSLSPGQNTGELFF